This T cell receptor (beta chain) was sequenced for a study of patients and donors after allogeneic stem cell transplantation. Each CDR3 protein gets one entry after TCRdb re-called the RT-PCR reads with MiXCR. The sample consists of fewer than 250,000 distinct CDR3 sequences, around an eighth of them appearing once. The germline gives CDR1 MNHEY, CDR2 SMNVEV (reference sequence). The V gene lost 6 bases and the J gene lost 4 bases, with 10 bases spanning the gap. The CDR3 sequence is 12 residues long. This sequence originates from a human donor who was either an allogeneic HSCT recipient or a stem cell or donor lymphocyte infusion donor (not recorded which). It is not recorded whose cells these are; they may come from a transplant donor. The V call is TRBV27, the J call TRBJ2-7; the D gene is possibly TRBD2 (6 bases). Input material: blood, either unsorted or a sorted T cell fraction (not recorded which). The CDR3 bases are TGTGCCAGCAGCCGGGGGTGGTACGAGCAGTACTTC. It encodes CASSRGWYEQYF.